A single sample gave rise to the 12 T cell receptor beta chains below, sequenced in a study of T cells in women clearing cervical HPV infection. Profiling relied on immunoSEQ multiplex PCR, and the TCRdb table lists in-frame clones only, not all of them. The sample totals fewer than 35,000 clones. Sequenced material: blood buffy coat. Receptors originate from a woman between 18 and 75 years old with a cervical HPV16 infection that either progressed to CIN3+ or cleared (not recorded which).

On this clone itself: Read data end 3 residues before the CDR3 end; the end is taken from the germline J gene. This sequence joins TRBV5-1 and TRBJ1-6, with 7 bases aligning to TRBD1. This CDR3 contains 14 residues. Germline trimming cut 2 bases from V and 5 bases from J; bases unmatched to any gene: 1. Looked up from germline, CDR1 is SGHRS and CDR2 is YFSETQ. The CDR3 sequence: CASSFGTDNSPLHF. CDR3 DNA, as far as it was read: TGCGCCAGCAGCTTTGGGACAGATAATTCACCC.

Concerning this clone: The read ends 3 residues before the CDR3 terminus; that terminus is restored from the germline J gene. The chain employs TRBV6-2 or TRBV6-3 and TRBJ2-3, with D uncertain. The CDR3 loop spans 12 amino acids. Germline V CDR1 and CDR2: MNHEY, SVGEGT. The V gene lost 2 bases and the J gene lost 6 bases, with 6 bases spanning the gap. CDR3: CASSYRWDTQYF. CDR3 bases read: TGTGCCAGCAGTTACAGGTGGGATACG.

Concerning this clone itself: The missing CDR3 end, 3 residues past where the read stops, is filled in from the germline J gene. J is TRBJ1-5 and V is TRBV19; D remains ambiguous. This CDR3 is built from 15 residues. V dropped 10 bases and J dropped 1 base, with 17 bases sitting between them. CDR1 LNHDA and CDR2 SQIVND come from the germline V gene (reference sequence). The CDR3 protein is CATRGLLGSNQPQHF. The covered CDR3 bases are TGTGCCACCCGGGGTCTACTGGGGAGCAATCAGCCC. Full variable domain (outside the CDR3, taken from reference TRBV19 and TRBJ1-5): DGGITQSPKYLFRKEGQNVTLSCEQNLNHDAMYWYRQDPGQGLRLIYYSQIVNDFQKGDIAEGYSVSREKKESFPLTVTSAQKNPTAFYLCATRGLLGSNQPQHFGDGTRLSIL.

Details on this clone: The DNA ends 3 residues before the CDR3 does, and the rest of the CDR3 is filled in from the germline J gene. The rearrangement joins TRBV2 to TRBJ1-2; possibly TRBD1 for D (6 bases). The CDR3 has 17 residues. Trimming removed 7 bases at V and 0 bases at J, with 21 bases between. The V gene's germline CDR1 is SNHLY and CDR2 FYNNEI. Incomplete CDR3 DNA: TGTGCCAGCACCAAAAGACAGGCCGTATTAGCTAACTATGGC. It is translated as CASTKRQAVLANYG. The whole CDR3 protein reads CASTKRQAVLANYGYTF.

CDR3 bases read: TGCAGTGCTAGGGGGCGAGTCGACTACGAG. Translation gives CSARGRVDYE. The entire CDR3 protein is CSARGRVDYEQYF. V usage is TRBV20-1 and J usage is TRBJ2-7, with a weak D call TRBD1 (5 bases). The read falls 3 residues short of the CDR3 end, and the missing part is taken from the germline J gene. Germline V CDR1 and CDR2: DFQATT, SNEGSKA (reference sequence). Trimming pared 3 bases from V and 3 bases from J, leaving 12 bases between. This CDR3 contains 13 residues.

Partial CDR3 DNA: TGCAGTGCTACCACGGGACAGGGGGCGCTTTCTGGC. Residues: CSATTGQGALSG. The CDR3 in full is CSATTGQGALSGYTF. The chain employs TRBV20-1 and TRBJ1-2, with TRBD1 matching 12 bases. The CDR3 extends 3 residues past the end of the read, so its final part is completed from the germline J gene. Germline V CDR1 and CDR2: DFQATT, SNEGSKA (reference sequence). V lost 4 bases to trimming and J lost 7 bases; unmatched junction nucleotides: 10. CDR3 length equals 15 residues.

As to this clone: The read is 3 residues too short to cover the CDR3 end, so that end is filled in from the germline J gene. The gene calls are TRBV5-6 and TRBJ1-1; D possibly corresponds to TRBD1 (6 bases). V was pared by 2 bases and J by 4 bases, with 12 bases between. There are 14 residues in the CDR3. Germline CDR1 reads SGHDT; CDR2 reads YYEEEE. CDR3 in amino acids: CASSFGGRGTEAFF. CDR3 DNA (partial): TGTGCCAGCAGCTTCGGCGGCAGGGGCACTGAA.

The CDR3 protein is CASCEQGPTPAFF. The covered CDR3 bases are TGTGCCAGCTGCGAACAGGGCCCTACACCG. The chain has TRBV18 and TRBJ1-1; TRBD1 is a possible D gene (6 bases). The read finishes 3 residues shy of the CDR3 end, and the germline J gene is used to complete it. The CDR3 totals 13 residues. CDR1 is KGHSH and CDR2 is LQKENI in the germline V gene.

The CDR3 bases that were read are TGTGCCAGCTCACCACCACAGGGGAACACTGAA. Translating it yields CASSPPQGNTE. The complete CDR3 sequence is CASSPPQGNTEAFF. This chain joins TRBV18 and TRBJ1-1, with D perhaps TRBD1 (6 bases). Coverage ceases 3 residues before the CDR3 finishes, and the germline J gene fills in the end. Germline V gives CDR1 KGHSH, CDR2 LQKENI. The CDR3 extends over 14 amino acids. V was trimmed by 0 bases and J by 1 base, leaving 6 bases between them.

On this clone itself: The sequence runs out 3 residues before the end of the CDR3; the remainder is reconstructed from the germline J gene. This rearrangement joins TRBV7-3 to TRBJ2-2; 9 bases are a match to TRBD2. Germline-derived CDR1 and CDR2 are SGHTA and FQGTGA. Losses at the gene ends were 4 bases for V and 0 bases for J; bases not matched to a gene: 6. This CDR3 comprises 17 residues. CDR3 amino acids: CASSSSGGPPNTGELFF. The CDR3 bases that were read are TGTGCCAGCAGCTCAAGCGGGGGGCCTCCGAACACCGGGGAG.

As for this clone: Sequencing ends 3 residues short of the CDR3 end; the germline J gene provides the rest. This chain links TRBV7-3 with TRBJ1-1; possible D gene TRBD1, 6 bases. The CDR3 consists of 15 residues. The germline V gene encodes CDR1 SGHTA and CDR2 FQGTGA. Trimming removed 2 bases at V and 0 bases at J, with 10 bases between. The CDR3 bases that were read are TGTGCCAGCAGCTTAGGACAGCTCTTGAACACTGAA. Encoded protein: CASSLGQLLNTE. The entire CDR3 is CASSLGQLLNTEAFF.

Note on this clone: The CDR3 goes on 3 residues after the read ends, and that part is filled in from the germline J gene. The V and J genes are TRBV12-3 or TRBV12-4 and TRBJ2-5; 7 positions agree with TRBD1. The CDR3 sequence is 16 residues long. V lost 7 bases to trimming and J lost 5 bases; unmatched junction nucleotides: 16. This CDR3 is CASILGADRVQETQYF. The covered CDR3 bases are TGTGCCAGCATCCTGGGGGCCGACAGGGTCCAGGAGACC.